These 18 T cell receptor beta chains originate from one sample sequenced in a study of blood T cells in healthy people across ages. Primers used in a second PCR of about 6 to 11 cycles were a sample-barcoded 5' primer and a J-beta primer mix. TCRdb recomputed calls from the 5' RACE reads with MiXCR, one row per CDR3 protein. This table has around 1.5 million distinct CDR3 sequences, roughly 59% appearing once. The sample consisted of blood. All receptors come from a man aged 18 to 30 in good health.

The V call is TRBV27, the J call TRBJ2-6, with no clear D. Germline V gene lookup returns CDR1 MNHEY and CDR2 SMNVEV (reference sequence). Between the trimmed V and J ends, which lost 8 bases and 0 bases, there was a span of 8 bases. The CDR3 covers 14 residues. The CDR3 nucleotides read TGTGCCAGCGGGCCTCTCTCTGGGGCCAACGTCCTGACTTTC. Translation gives CASGPLSGANVLTF.

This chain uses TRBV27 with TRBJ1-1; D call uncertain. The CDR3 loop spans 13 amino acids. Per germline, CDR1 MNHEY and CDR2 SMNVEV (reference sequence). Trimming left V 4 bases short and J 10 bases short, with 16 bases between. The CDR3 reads CASSWNGRQGAFF. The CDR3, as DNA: TGTGCCAGCAGTTGGAATGGGCGGCAAGGAGCTTTCTTT.

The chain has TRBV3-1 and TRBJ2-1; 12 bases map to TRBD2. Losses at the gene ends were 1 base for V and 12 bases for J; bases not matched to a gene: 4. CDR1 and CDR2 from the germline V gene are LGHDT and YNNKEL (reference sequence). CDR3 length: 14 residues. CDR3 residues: CASSQGLAGGVQFF. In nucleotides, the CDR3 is TGTGCCAGCAGCCAAGGGCTAGCGGGAGGGGTGCAGTTCTTC.

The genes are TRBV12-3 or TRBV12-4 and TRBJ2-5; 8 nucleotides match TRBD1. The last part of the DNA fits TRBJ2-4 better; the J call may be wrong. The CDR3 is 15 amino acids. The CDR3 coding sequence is TGTGCCAGCAGTTTAACATCCTACAGGGGGAACATTCAGTACTTC. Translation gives CASSLTSYRGNIQYF.

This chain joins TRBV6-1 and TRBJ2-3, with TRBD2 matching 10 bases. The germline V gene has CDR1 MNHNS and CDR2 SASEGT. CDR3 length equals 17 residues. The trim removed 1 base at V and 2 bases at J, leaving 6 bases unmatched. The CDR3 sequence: CASSEVIAGGPTDTQYF. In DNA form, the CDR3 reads TGTGCCAGCAGTGAAGTAATAGCGGGGGGACCCACAGATACGCAGTATTTT.

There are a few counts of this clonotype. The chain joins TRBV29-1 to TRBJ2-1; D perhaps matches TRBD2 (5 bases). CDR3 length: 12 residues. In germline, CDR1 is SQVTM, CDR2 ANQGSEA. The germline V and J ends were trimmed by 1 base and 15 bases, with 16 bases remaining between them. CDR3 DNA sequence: TGCAGCGTTGAAGCATGGACGGCGAGGGTGTTCTTC. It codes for CSVEAWTARVFF.

CDR3 in DNA: TGTGCCAGCAGCGATACGGGCCTAGCGGGTTTCACAGATACGCAGTATTTT. Translated: CASSDTGLAGFTDTQYF. The V and J genes are TRBV7-2 and TRBJ2-3; the match to TRBD2 covers 8 bases. CDR1 SGHTA and CDR2 FQGNSA come from the germline V gene. Trimming took 5 bases from V and 2 from J; bases not matched to a gene: 12. The CDR3 totals 17 residues.

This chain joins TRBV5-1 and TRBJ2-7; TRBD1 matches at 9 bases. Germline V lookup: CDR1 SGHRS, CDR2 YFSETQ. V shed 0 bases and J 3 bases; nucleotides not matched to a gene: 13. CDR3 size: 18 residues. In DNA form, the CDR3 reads TGCGCCAGCAGCTTGGCCGCTTTTACAGGGGGCAGCGACTACGAGCAGTACTTC. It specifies CASSLAAFTGGSDYEQYF.

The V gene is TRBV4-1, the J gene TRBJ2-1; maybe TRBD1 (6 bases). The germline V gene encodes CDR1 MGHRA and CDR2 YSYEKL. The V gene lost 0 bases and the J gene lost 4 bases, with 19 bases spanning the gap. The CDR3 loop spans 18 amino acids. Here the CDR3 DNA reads TGCGCCAGCAGCCAAGAAGATGTCAGGGGTGTTCGATACAATGAGCAGTTCTTC. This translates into CASSQEDVRGVRYNEQFF.

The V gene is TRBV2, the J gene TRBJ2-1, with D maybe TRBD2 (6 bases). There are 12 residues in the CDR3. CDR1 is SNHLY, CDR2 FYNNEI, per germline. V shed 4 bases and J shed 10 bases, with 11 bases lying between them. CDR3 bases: TGTGCCAGCAGTGTGGCGGAGGGAGAGCAGTTCTTC. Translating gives CASSVAEGEQFF.

The CDR3 sequence: CASRPRRDADYEQYF. The CDR3 DNA reads as TGTGCCAGCAGACCTCGCCGGGACGCAGACTACGAGCAGTACTTC. The J gene is TRBJ2-7, the V gene TRBV6-2 or TRBV6-3, with D perhaps TRBD1 or TRBD2 (5 bases each). The CDR3 spans 15 residues. The germline V gene has CDR1 MNHEY and CDR2 SVGEGT. V was clipped by 6 bases and J by 3 bases, with 18 bases between them.

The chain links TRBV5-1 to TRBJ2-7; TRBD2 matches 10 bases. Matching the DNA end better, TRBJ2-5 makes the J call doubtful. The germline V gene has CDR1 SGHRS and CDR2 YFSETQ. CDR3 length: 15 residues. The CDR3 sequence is CASSGTSASRETQYF. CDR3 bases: TGCGCCAGCAGCGGGACTAGCGCTTCTCGTGAGACCCAGTACTTC.

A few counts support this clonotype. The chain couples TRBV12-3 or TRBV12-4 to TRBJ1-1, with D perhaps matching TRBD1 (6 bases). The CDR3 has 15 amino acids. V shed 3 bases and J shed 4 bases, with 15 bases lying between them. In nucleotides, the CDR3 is TGTGCCAGCAGTTTTCCAACAGGGCGGAGCACTGAAGCTTTCTTT. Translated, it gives CASSFPTGRSTEAFF.

CDR3 nucleotides: TGTGCCACGACAGGGATCCACGAGCAGTACTTC. As protein: CATTGIHEQYF. V gene TRBV6-2 or TRBV6-3 combines with J gene TRBJ2-7, with TRBD1 matching over 7 bases. Germline V gene data show CDR1 as MNHEY and CDR2 as SVGEGT. Trimming removed 10 bases from V and 5 bases from J; junction bases left unmatched: 5. The CDR3 runs to 11 residues.

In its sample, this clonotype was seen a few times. The CDR3 DNA reads TGTGCCAGCAGTTCCCTAGCGGGAGGGATATACAATGAGCAGTTCTTC. Translated: CASSSLAGGIYNEQFF. J is TRBJ2-1 and V is TRBV27, with TRBD2 identical over 12 bases. Trimming at V came to 4 bases and at J to 4 bases, leaving 5 bases not matched to a gene. The CDR3 has 16 amino acids. CDR1 and CDR2 from the germline V gene are MNHEY and SMNVEV (reference sequence).

The CDR3 DNA sequence: TGTGCTAGTGGTACCAAAATGGTCACCCAAGAGACCCAGTACTTC. Translation gives CASGTKMVTQETQYF. The J gene is TRBJ2-4, the V gene TRBV12-5; D gene uncertain. The J call is uncertain, as TRBJ2-5 better fits the DNA end. CDR3 size: 15 residues. Germline CDR1 LGHNT, CDR2 FRNRAP.

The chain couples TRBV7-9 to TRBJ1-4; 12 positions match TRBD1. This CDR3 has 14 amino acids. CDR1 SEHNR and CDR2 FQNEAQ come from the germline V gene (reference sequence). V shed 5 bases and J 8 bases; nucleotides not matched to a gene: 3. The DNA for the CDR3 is TGTGCCAGCAGCGGGGACAGGGGGCAGGAAAAACTGTTTTTT. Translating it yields CASSGDRGQEKLFF.

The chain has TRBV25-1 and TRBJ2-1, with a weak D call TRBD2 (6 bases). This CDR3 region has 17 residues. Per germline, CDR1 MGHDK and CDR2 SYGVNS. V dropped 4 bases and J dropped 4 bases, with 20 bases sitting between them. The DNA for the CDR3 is TGTGCCAGCAGTGGCCTAAGGCGTACGGGAGAGTACAATGAGCAGTTCTTC. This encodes CASSGLRRTGEYNEQFF.